The text below deals with one T cell receptor (beta chain). The sample originates from a study of blood T cell repertoires in COVID-19. Study information: Samples representing acute and convalescent COVID-19 were sourced from the United States, Italy and Spain. T cells, B-cell-depleted T cells, or PBMCs supplied cDNA or gDNA.

Original processing methods: Counts of nucleated cells, estimated from reference gene primer amplification, were obtained. TCRdb's table, derived via immunoSEQ multiplex PCR, lists solely in-frame clones and lacks some. That table supplies the V and J calls and clone size; D and trimming were determined from the DNA. The data contain about 95,000 clones, about nine tenths of them singletons. With 5 bases removed from V and 9 bases from J, the gap between germline ends came to 11 bases. The CDR3 is 13 residues long. CDR1 SGHAT and CDR2 FQNNGV come from the germline V gene. The TCR originated in a woman in her forties or fifties in a cohort sampled during active COVID-19. The V call is TRBV11-2, the J call TRBJ1-6; D is ambiguous. Sequencing used peripheral blood. The CDR3 protein is CASSKTLGSPLHF. Written as DNA, the CDR3 is TGTGCCAGCAGCAAGACTCTCGGTTCACCCCTCCACTTT.